This section outlines one T cell receptor beta chain sequence together with its context. The CDR3 is made up of 14 amino acids. Germline CDR1 ENHRY, CDR2 SYGVKD. The V and J ends lost 4 bases and 3 bases respectively, with 9 bases between them. This entry is derived from a study of blood T cell repertoires in COVID-19. The repertoire was sequenced with immunoSEQ multiplex PCR; TCRdb's copy has only in-frame clones and lacks some. In the table there are about 210,000 clones, 84% of which are singletons. The rearrangement uses TRBV10-3 and TRBJ2-2; D gene ambiguous. Sequencing was done on a sample of peripheral blood. This receptor was taken from a woman older than 75 with COVID-19, enrolled during active disease. CDR3 nucleotides: TGTGCCATCAGTGTGAGTCCCGACACCGGGGAGCTGTTTTTT. It yields the protein CAISVSPDTGELFF.